Presented here are 27 T cell receptor beta chains from one specimen sequenced in a study of control samples from healthy donors and cancer patients. The data were produced by immunoSEQ multiplex PCR, yet TCRdb's version contains in-frame clones alone and is incomplete. The sample lists around 59,000 clones; roughly 90% were seen once. Sequences were obtained from PBMCs. The receptors come from a man aged 40-50 years with colorectal cancer.

V gene TRBV11-2 combines with J gene TRBJ2-7; 10 bases are a match to TRBD1. The V and J ends lost 0 bases and 4 bases, in that order; junction bases with no gene match: 6. Germline CDR1 is SGHAT and CDR2 is FQNNGV. The CDR3 has 16 amino acids. CDR3 in DNA: TGTGCCAGCAGCTTAGATAGTGGGGGACAGGGGTACGAGCAGTACTTC. This codes for CASSLDSGGQGYEQYF.

This rearrangement joins TRBV7-2 to TRBJ1-5; no clear D gene. Germline CDR1 reads SGHTA; CDR2 reads FQGNSA. V gave up 2 bases and J gave up 9 bases, with 5 bases separating them. This CDR3 region has 11 residues. The CDR3 DNA follows: TGTGCCAGCAGCTTATGGGGGCCCCAGCATTTT. The encoded protein is CASSLWGPQHF.

The chain has TRBV5-4 and TRBJ1-6, with 9 bases matching TRBD1. V gave up 5 bases and J gave up 6 bases; unmatched junction bases: 9. CDR1 SGHNT and CDR2 YYREEE come from the germline V gene (reference sequence). CDR3 length: 16 residues. The CDR3 sequence is CASSSPRQGVNSPLHF. The CDR3 coding sequence is TGTGCCAGCAGTTCGCCTCGACAGGGGGTTAATTCACCCCTCCACTTT.

V is TRBV3-1 (or the pseudogene TRBV3-2) and J is TRBJ1-3; TRBD1 matches at 8 bases. V was clipped by 3 bases and J by 0 bases; unmatched bases: 7. The CDR3 has 17 residues. Germline V gene sequence: CDR1 LGHDT, CDR2 YNNKEL (reference sequence). CDR3 DNA: TGTGCCAGCAGCCAGAGGGGTGGACAGGGCTCTGGAAACACCATATATTTT. Translation gives CASSQRGGQGSGNTIYF.

The chain recombines TRBV6-5 with TRBJ1-4; D not certain. There are 13 residues in the CDR3. The V end lost 6 bases, the J end lost 2 bases, and 7 bases lay between the germline ends. Germline V lookup: CDR1 MNHEY, CDR2 SVGAGI. In DNA form, the CDR3 reads TGTGCCAGCAGAGACCATACTAATGAAAAACTGTTTTTT. Translated, it gives CASRDHTNEKLFF.

This clone was picked up one time. The chain carries TRBV19 and TRBJ2-3; D tentatively reads TRBD1 or TRBD2 (5 bases each). V lost 6 bases and J lost 0, with 10 bases in between. This CDR3 contains 14 residues. Germline CDR1 reads LNHDA; CDR2 reads SQIVND (reference sequence). CDR3 nucleotide sequence: TGTGCCAGTAGGCCGGGACGGAGCACAGATACGCAGTATTTT. It translates to CASRPGRSTDTQYF.

The J gene is TRBJ1-1, the V gene TRBV12-3 or TRBV12-4; a possible D gene is TRBD1 (5 bases). This CDR3 has 13 residues. The V end was cut by 3 bases, the J end by 3 bases, with 8 bases between. The CDR3 is CASSFREYTEAFF. The CDR3 region has the DNA TGTGCCAGCAGTTTCAGGGAATACACTGAAGCTTTCTTT.

The chain uses TRBV11-3 and TRBJ2-5, with D hard to call. Germline V gene sequence: CDR1 SGHNT, CDR2 YENEEA. The CDR3 runs to 14 residues. V was shortened by 1 base and J by 1 base, with 7 bases between the two germline ends. The CDR3 reads CASSLAVFQETQYF. In nucleotides, the CDR3 is TGTGCCAGCAGCTTAGCAGTATTCCAAGAGACCCAGTACTTC.

The rearrangement links TRBV18 to TRBJ1-4; D gene unclear. This CDR3 contains 16 residues. Trimming took off 4 bases at V and 0 bases at J, with 12 bases between the two ends. Looked up from germline, CDR1 is KGHSH and CDR2 is LQKENI. The CDR3 here is CASSQQSLATNEKLFF. The DNA for the CDR3 is TGTGCCAGCTCACAACAGTCACTGGCAACTAATGAAAAACTGTTTTTT.

Of note for this clone: Other nucleotide sequences from this sample produce the same CDR3. The chain carries TRBV24-1 and TRBJ1-2; no clear D gene. Trimming pared 3 bases from V and 0 bases from J, leaving 4 bases between. Per germline, CDR1 KGHDR and CDR2 SFDVKD. The CDR3 is 13 amino acids. CDR3 loop: CATSDAANYGYTF. The CDR3 bases are TGTGCCACCAGTGATGCCGCTAACTATGGCTACACCTTC.

The J gene is TRBJ2-7, the V gene TRBV21-1; the table's D call TRBD2 went unverified against the DNA. TRBV21-1 is a pseudogene. The CDR3 sequence is 15 residues long. For the CDR3, the DNA is TGTGCCAGCAGGAGCCCCCCGGGATCACCCCACGAGCAGTACTTC. Translating it yields CASRSPPGSPHEQYF.

This CDR3 reads CASSTGTGMRPQHF. CDR3 nucleotides: TGTGCCAGCTCTACCGGGACAGGGATGAGGCCCCAGCATTTT. The chain uses TRBV6-5 and TRBJ1-5, with TRBD1 matching 9 bases. The CDR3 has 14 amino acids. Trimming cost V 8 bases and J 9 bases; bases outside gene matches: 11. Germline-derived CDR1 and CDR2 are MNHEY and SVGAGI.

V is TRBV5-1 and J is TRBJ2-5; 15 bases are a match to TRBD2. This CDR3 contains 17 residues. Germline V gives CDR1 SGHRS, CDR2 YFSETQ. Trimming cost V 7 bases and J 4 bases; bases outside gene matches: 11. The CDR3 here is CASGTGTSGGPGETQYF. For the CDR3, the DNA is TGCGCCAGCGGAACCGGGACTAGCGGGGGGCCAGGAGAGACCCAGTACTTC. The entire variable domain, with the rest obtained from reference TRBV5-1 and TRBJ2-5, is as follows: KAGVTQTPRYLIKTRGQQVTLSCSPISGHRSVSWYQQTPGQGLQFLFEYFSETQRNKGNFPGRFSGRQFSNSRSEMNVSTLELGDSALYLCASGTGTSGGPGETQYFGPGTRLLVL.

In DNA form, the CDR3 reads TGTGCCAGCAGCAATCCCACAGAAGGCGAGCAGTACTTC. Its translation is CASSNPTEGEQYF. The gene calls are TRBV7-9 and TRBJ2-7, with no clear D. This CDR3 spans 13 amino acids. The V end was cut by 5 bases, the J end by 6 bases, with 14 bases between. Germline CDR1 reads SEHNR; CDR2 reads FQNEAQ (reference sequence).

The J gene is TRBJ1-1, the V gene TRBV7-3; TRBD1 is a possible D gene (5 bases). CDR1 is SGHTA and CDR2 is FQGTGA in the germline V gene. Trimming pared 5 bases from V and 1 base from J, leaving 8 bases between. The CDR3 totals 13 residues. DNA of the CDR3: TGTGCCAGCAGCCGTGGGGCGAACACTGAAGCTTTCTTT. It codes for CASSRGANTEAFF.

The V call is TRBV29-1, the J call TRBJ2-5; D ambiguous. Germline loops: CDR1 SQVTM, CDR2 ANQGSEA. V was pared by 6 bases and J by 1 base, with 12 bases between. This CDR3 contains 13 residues. The chain's CDR3 is CSVVRVLQETQYF. CDR3 coding DNA: TGCAGCGTGGTAAGGGTACTCCAAGAGACCCAGTACTTC.

The rearrangement uses TRBV4-2 and TRBJ1-2, with TRBD1 identical over 9 bases. Per the germline V gene, CDR1 is LGHNA and CDR2 is YNFKEQ. The V and J ends lost 6 bases and 3 bases, in that order; junction bases with no gene match: 8. The CDR3 length is 15 residues. Here the CDR3 DNA reads TGTGCCAGCAGTCGACCGGGACAGGGATACTATGGCTACACCTTC. It encodes CASSRPGQGYYGYTF.

The chain links TRBV27 to TRBJ1-5; TRBD1 matches at 7 bases. Germline CDR1 reads MNHEY; CDR2 reads SMNVEV (reference sequence). The CDR3 runs to 13 residues. Trimming cost V 5 bases and J 5 bases; bases outside gene matches: 3. CDR3 loop: CASSTTGDQPQHF. The CDR3 DNA reads TGTGCCAGCAGTACAACAGGGGATCAGCCCCAGCATTTT.

V is TRBV27 and J is TRBJ1-5; TRBD1 is a possible D gene (5 bases). The V end was cut by 6 bases, the J end by 6 bases, with 15 bases between. Per the germline V gene, CDR1 is MNHEY and CDR2 is SMNVEV (reference sequence). This CDR3 spans 14 amino acids. CDR3 in amino acids: CASRRGTDGQPQHF. DNA of the CDR3: TGTGCCAGCAGACGAGGGACTGACGGTCAGCCCCAGCATTTT.

Points on this clone: In the same sample, other DNA sequences code for this CDR3. V and J are TRBV9 and TRBJ1-2; D is uncertain. From germline, CDR1 is SGDLS and CDR2 YYNGEE. Trimming pared 2 bases from V and 3 bases from J, leaving 8 bases between. CDR3 length: 13 residues. The DNA for the CDR3 is TGTGCCAGCAGCGTCGACGCCGACTATGGCTACACCTTC. The encoded protein is CASSVDADYGYTF. Complete variable domain (other parts from reference TRBV9 and TRBJ1-2): DSGVTQTPKHLITATGQRVTLRCSPRSGDLSVYWYQQSLDQGLQFLIQYYNGEERAKGNILERFSAQQFPDLHSELNLSSLELGDSALYFCASSVDADYGYTFGSGTRLTVV.

This sequence joins TRBV5-1 and TRBJ1-4; 9 bases match TRBD1. The trim removed 7 bases at V and 7 bases at J, leaving 5 bases unmatched. In germline, CDR1 is SGHRS, CDR2 YFSETQ. The CDR3 extends over 13 amino acids. The CDR3 DNA is TGCGCCAGCGCGGACAGGGGCGGTGAAAAACTGTTTTTT. It yields the protein CASADRGGEKLFF.

The chain's CDR3 is CASSYTGAQSGQTQYF. CDR3 DNA sequence: TGTGCCAGCAGTTACACCGGGGCCCAGAGTGGGCAGACCCAGTACTTC. This chain connects TRBV6-5 to TRBJ2-5, with D perhaps being TRBD1 or TRBD2 (5 bases each). V was trimmed by 2 bases and J by 6 bases, leaving 19 bases between them. The CDR3 contains 16 residues. CDR1 is MNHEY, CDR2 SVGAGI, per germline.

This clone appeared once. V is TRBV19 and J is TRBJ2-3, with 9 bases lining up with TRBD2. The V gene end was trimmed by 4 bases and the J gene end by 4 bases; junction bases not matched to a gene: 9. The CDR3 spans 16 residues. Germline CDR1 LNHDA, CDR2 SQIVND (reference sequence). The CDR3 is CASSSHSGGRSDTQYF. CDR3 sequence (DNA): TGTGCCAGTAGTAGTCACAGCGGGGGGAGGTCAGATACGCAGTATTTT.

The rearrangement uses TRBV5-1 and TRBJ2-7; D unresolved. The CDR3 spans 14 residues. The germline V and J ends were trimmed by 3 bases and 0 bases, with 10 bases remaining between them. Germline V lookup: CDR1 SGHRS, CDR2 YFSETQ. Here the CDR3 reads CASSWRGLSYEQYF. CDR3 bases: TGCGCCAGCAGCTGGAGAGGCCTCTCCTACGAGCAGTACTTC.

The chain has TRBV30 and TRBJ1-2; D not certain. Germline V lookup: CDR1 GTSNPN, CDR2 SVGIG (reference sequence). The CDR3 runs to 12 residues. Trimming shortened V by 3 bases and J by 2 bases, and 7 bases separated the two germline ends. In DNA, the CDR3 is TGTGCCTGGAGGGTAGAAAACTATGGCTACACCTTC. Encoded protein: CAWRVENYGYTF.

The chain uses TRBV5-4 and TRBJ1-1; 7 bases agree with TRBD1. From germline, CDR1 is SGHNT and CDR2 YYREEE (reference sequence). Trimming took 4 bases from V and 3 from J; bases not matched to a gene: 9. The CDR3 has 15 amino acids. The CDR3 spells CASSRKTGYDTEAFF. As DNA, the CDR3 is TGTGCCAGCAGCCGAAAGACAGGGTACGACACTGAAGCTTTCTTT.

The chain couples TRBV6-5 to TRBJ2-2, with D possibly TRBD2 on 5 matching bases. The CDR3 is 13 amino acids. The germline CDR1 and CDR2 sequences are MNHEY and SVGAGI. Trimming removed 6 bases from V and 3 bases from J, with 8 bases in between. The CDR3 nucleotides read TGTGCCAGCAGAACTAGATACACCGGGGAGCTGTTTTTT. Its protein product is CASRTRYTGELFF.